The 27 T cell receptor beta chains below all came from one sample that was sequenced in a study of T cells expressing NK-cell markers. With the 5' RACE reads reprocessed, TCRdb shows one record per CDR3 protein and no DNA. This sample carries about 550,000 distinct CDR3 sequences, with under 4.5% going to the ten biggest clones. The sample was blood T cells: a sorted CD56 or NKG2C T cell subset, CD4+ or CD8+ T cells, or bulk PBMC T cells (not recorded which). Receptor source: a man aged 18 to 30 in good health.

The chain's CDR3 is CASSLGTGSGYTF. This sequence joins TRBV5-1 and TRBJ1-2; TCRdb returns TRBD1, unconfirmable since there is no DNA. The CDR3 covers 13 residues. Germline loops: CDR1 SGHRS, CDR2 YFSETQ.

The chain is built from TRBV20-1 and TRBJ2-3; the D gene TCRdb calls, TRBD2, cannot be checked with no DNA. The CDR3 has 14 amino acids. Germline V lookup: CDR1 DFQATT, CDR2 SNEGSKA (reference sequence). CDR3 loop: CSALQREGHDTQYF.

The genes are TRBV29-1 and TRBJ1-2; TCRdb returns TRBD1, unconfirmable since there is no DNA. Germline-derived CDR1 and CDR2 are SQVTM and ANQGSEA. The CDR3 spans 12 residues. CDR3 sequence reads: CSVESGRYGYTF.

This chain links TRBV20-1 with TRBJ2-1; checking the TCRdb D call of TRBD1 is not possible without DNA. Germline V gene sequence: CDR1 DFQATT, CDR2 SNEGSKA (reference sequence). This CDR3 is 11 amino acids long. The CDR3 spells CSAAGNRDRFF.

The rearrangement uses TRBV29-1 and TRBJ1-3. CDR3 length equals 12 residues. The V gene's germline CDR1 is SQVTM and CDR2 ANQGSEA. The CDR3 loop is CSAQPSGNTIYF.

The CDR3 is CASSKEASGSHTDTQYF. The chain carries TRBV5-1 and TRBJ2-3; TCRdb names TRBD2, which stays unverified in the absence of DNA. The CDR3 totals 17 residues. The germline gives CDR1 SGHRS, CDR2 YFSETQ.

The rearrangement uses TRBV5-1 and TRBJ2-7. The CDR3 contains 14 residues. Looked up from germline, CDR1 is SGHRS and CDR2 is YFSETQ. The CDR3 sequence is CASSLEVGSNEQYF.

The V gene is TRBV5-4, the J gene TRBJ2-2. This CDR3 contains 15 residues. CDR1 and CDR2 (germline): SGHNT, YYREEE (reference sequence). The CDR3 spells CASSLGTDGTGELFF.

The chain links TRBV18 to TRBJ1-2. This CDR3 spans 15 amino acids. CDR1 and CDR2 from the germline V gene are KGHSH and LQKENI. This CDR3 reads CASSPEAGPNYGYTF.

The J gene is TRBJ1-5, the V gene TRBV28. The CDR3 contains 17 residues. Germline V gives CDR1 MDHEN, CDR2 SYDVKM. This chain's CDR3 is CASTQTEIPYSNQPQHF.

V usage is TRBV12-3 or TRBV12-4 and J usage is TRBJ2-6; the D call from TCRdb, TRBD1, cannot be confirmed without DNA. This CDR3 region has 19 residues. The CDR3 region is CASSRPPGGVGTGANVLTF.

The CDR3 sequence: CASSLERERYNEQFF. The V gene is TRBV7-8, the J gene TRBJ2-1; TCRdb indicates TRBD1, and absent DNA this call remains unverified. The CDR3 is 15 residues long. CDR1 is SGHVS and CDR2 is FQNEAQ in the germline V gene.

The genes are TRBV10-3 and TRBJ2-3; the D call of TRBD1 rests on TCRdb alone, since no DNA is present to check it. CDR1 and CDR2 from the germline V gene are ENHRY and SYGVKD. There are 15 residues in the CDR3. This CDR3 is CAISPEEGGADTQYF.

The chain couples TRBV20-1 to TRBJ2-6; the TRBD1 assignment by TCRdb is unverifiable without DNA. Per the germline V gene, CDR1 is DFQATT and CDR2 is SNEGSKA (reference sequence). CDR3 length: 15 residues. CDR3 region: CSLRDDSSGANVLTF.

V gene TRBV7-9 combines with J gene TRBJ2-2; TCRdb outputs TRBD2, but without DNA this stays unchecked. The germline CDR1 and CDR2 sequences are SEHNR and FQNEAQ (reference sequence). The CDR3 spans 17 residues. CDR3 protein: CASSSSGLAANTGELFF.

CDR3 region: CAISARGQGLDEQFF. The rearrangement links TRBV10-3 to TRBJ2-1; TCRdb selects TRBD1, and the lack of DNA leaves this call unchecked. The V gene's germline CDR1 is ENHRY and CDR2 SYGVKD. The CDR3 extends over 15 amino acids.

J is TRBJ1-3 and V is TRBV6-1; the D call from TCRdb, TRBD1, cannot be confirmed without DNA. CDR1 and CDR2 (germline): MNHNS, SASEGT. The CDR3 extends over 14 amino acids. The CDR3 sequence: CASKRGASGNTIYF.

This chain links TRBV12-3 or TRBV12-4 with TRBJ1-4; absent DNA, TCRdb's TRBD1 call cannot be checked. The CDR3 length is 13 residues. CDR3 in amino acids: CASRGTGSEKLFF.

The chain recombines TRBV7-9 with TRBJ2-3; no DNA is available, so the TRBD2 call from TCRdb remains unchecked. Germline values: CDR1 SEHNR, CDR2 FQNEAQ (reference sequence). The length of the CDR3 is 18 residues. CDR3 amino acids: CASRPSGLGGGGTDTQYF.

V is TRBV6-5 and J is TRBJ2-3; TCRdb outputs TRBD1, but without DNA this stays unchecked. The CDR3 is made up of 18 amino acids. CDR1 MNHEY and CDR2 SVGAGI come from the germline V gene. The CDR3 protein is CASSYYILALGDTDTQYF.

The chain is built from TRBV3-1 and TRBJ2-1. CDR3 length: 13 amino acids. Germline CDR1 LGHDT, CDR2 YNNKEL (reference sequence). The chain's CDR3 is CASSPEFLRRQFF.

V and J are TRBV12-3 or TRBV12-4 and TRBJ2-2; TCRdb reports TRBD1, a call that lacks DNA to check it against. The CDR3 is 18 residues long. Here the CDR3 reads CASSPQTVQGAVTGELFF.

V gene TRBV7-6 combines with J gene TRBJ1-1; TCRdb calls TRBD1, which cannot be checked without DNA. Germline-derived CDR1 and CDR2 are SGHVS and FNYEAQ. The CDR3 spans 13 residues. CDR3 sequence reads: CASSRDIDTEAFF. The full variable domain, completed using reference TRBV7-6 and TRBJ1-1, is GAGVSQSPRYKVTKRGQDVALRCDPISGHVSLYWYRQALGQGPEFLTYFNYEAQQDKSGLPNDRFSAERPEGSISTLTIQRTEQRDSAMYRCASSRDIDTEAFFGQGTRLTVV.

This sequence joins TRBV9 and TRBJ2-7; the TCRdb call, TRBD2, lacks DNA for checking. CDR1 is SGDLS, CDR2 YYNGEE, per germline. The CDR3 is made up of 15 amino acids. The CDR3 loop is CASSVRAGGPYEQYF.

The chain couples TRBV24-1 to TRBJ2-1; TCRdb reports TRBD1, a call that lacks DNA to check it against. There are 14 residues in the CDR3. CDR1 KGHDR and CDR2 SFDVKD come from the germline V gene. The CDR3 sequence is CATSDLTYTGEQFF.

The chain joins TRBV10-3 to TRBJ2-7; TCRdb's D call, TRBD1, is unchecked because there is no DNA. Per the germline V gene, CDR1 is ENHRY and CDR2 is SYGVKD. The CDR3 runs 14 residues. This CDR3 reads CAISEGTGAYEQYF.

The genes are TRBV28 and TRBJ2-1. Germline assignment: CDR1 MDHEN and CDR2 SYDVKM. The CDR3 has 18 residues. The CDR3: CASSLGLVGSSSYNEQFF.